This T cell receptor (beta chain) was recovered during a study of blood T cell repertoires in COVID-19. Across the study: Sites in the United States, Italy and Spain provided acute and convalescent COVID-19 samples. T cells, B-cell-depleted T cells, or PBMCs provided the cDNA or gDNA that served as material.

Trimming took 5 bases from V and 3 from J; bases not matched to a gene: 14. Per the germline V gene, CDR1 is SEHNR and CDR2 is FQNEAQ (reference sequence). This CDR3 is built from 17 residues. Original processing methods: Nucleated cell number was recorded as an estimate derived from reference gene primer amplification. Method: immunoSEQ multiplex PCR; TCRdb's copy keeps in-frame clones and lacks some. The V and J calls and clone size are taken from that table; D and trimming were inferred from the DNA. Of some 140,000 clones listed, roughly 77% are singletons. Seattle's cohort entered during active infection and was followed longitudinally.

V gene TRBV7-9 combines with J gene TRBJ2-3; 7 nucleotides match TRBD1. The sequenced sample was peripheral blood. The source is a woman in her seventies with COVID-19, enrolled during active disease. Written as DNA, the CDR3 is TGTGCCAGCAGCCCCCAAGTGACAGGGCGGGTGACAGATACGCAGTATTTT. This sequence encodes CASSPQVTGRVTDTQYF.